One and the same sample provided the 26 T cell receptor beta chains below, sequenced in a study of Ad26.COV2.S vaccination and SARS-CoV-2 variants. Sample treatment: roughly 19 received Ad26.COV2.S at low or high dose, single or two shots; about 5 received placebo; per-sample allocation not given. Material that was analyzed had been drawn on day 63 after the first vaccine or placebo injection. The method was immunoSEQ multiplex PCR; TCRdb's version includes in-frame clones alone and lacks a portion of them. The sample lists about 420,000 clones, 85% to 90% occurring once. The material was peripheral blood, obtained in a trial of Ad26.COV2.S vaccine versus placebo. These TCRs come from a person between 18 and 59 years old who received the Ad26.COV2.S COVID-19 vaccine or a placebo.

The V and J genes are TRBV4-3 and TRBJ1-4, with 8 bases matching TRBD1. The CDR3 contains 15 residues. After removal of 4 bases from V and 6 bases from J, the junction contained 7 bases not matched to a gene. Germline V CDR1 and CDR2: LGHNA, YSLEER. In DNA form, the CDR3 reads TGCGCCAGCAGCCTATGGACAGGGAGAGATGAAAAACTGTTTTTT. Translating gives CASSLWTGRDEKLFF.

The chain combines TRBV4-3 with TRBJ2-7, with a weak D call TRBD1 (5 bases). The CDR3 is 18 amino acids. V lost 1 base and J lost 3, with 22 bases in between. The germline gives CDR1 LGHNA, CDR2 YSLEER. The CDR3, as DNA: TGCGCCAGCAGCCAAGTTGGTAGGGAACAGGAGACTCTCTACGAGCAGTACTTC. It yields the protein CASSQVGREQETLYEQYF.

The chain couples TRBV10-3 to TRBJ2-3; D gene uncertain. Germline V gives CDR1 ENHRY, CDR2 SYGVKD. Trimming removed 6 bases from V and 5 bases from J, with 9 bases in between. The CDR3 consists of 12 residues. CDR3 sequence: CAISFKEDTQYF. CDR3 in DNA: TGTGCCATCAGCTTCAAAGAAGATACGCAGTATTTT.

The CDR3: CASSQRTGTDTQYF. CDR3 coding DNA: TGTGCCAGCAGCCAGAGGACAGGGACAGATACGCAGTATTTT. This chain links TRBV11-2 with TRBJ2-3, with 8 bases lining up with TRBD1. The V and J ends lost 5 bases and 3 bases, in that order; junction bases with no gene match: 4. The germline CDR1 and CDR2 sequences are SGHAT and FQNNGV. The CDR3 totals 14 residues.

The rearrangement uses TRBV6-5 and TRBJ1-3; no firm D call. This CDR3 region has 16 residues. The V end was cut by 0 bases, the J end by 0 bases, with 9 bases between. CDR1 MNHEY and CDR2 SVGAGI come from the germline V gene. This CDR3 is CASSYSGLNSGNTIYF. The DNA for the CDR3 is TGTGCCAGCAGTTACTCCGGACTGAACTCTGGAAACACCATATATTTT.

This rearrangement joins TRBV29-1 to TRBJ2-7; D not certain. The CDR3 is 12 amino acids. Germline V CDR1 and CDR2: SQVTM, ANQGSEA. The ends were cut back, 7 bases at V and 6 bases at J, with 16 bases in the middle. CDR3 coding DNA: TGCAGCGGCGGTACTACTCTCGGCGAGCAGTACTTC. Amino acid sequence: CSGGTTLGEQYF.

The V and J genes are TRBV5-6 and TRBJ2-3; 8 nucleotides agree with TRBD2. The CDR3 runs to 18 residues. CDR1 and CDR2 from the germline V gene are SGHDT and YYEEEE. V lost 0 bases and J lost 3; bases outside the gene matches: 12. Written as DNA, the CDR3 is TGTGCCAGCAGCTTGGGTGCGCGAGCGGGGGTTCAGACAGATACGCAGTATTTT. Amino acids: CASSLGARAGVQTDTQYF.

The chain has TRBV9 and TRBJ2-1, with D unclear. CDR3 length: 13 residues. Trimming removed 0 bases at V and 6 bases at J, with 7 bases between. Germline assignment: CDR1 SGDLS and CDR2 YYNGEE. The CDR3 loop reads CASSVGSGNEQFF. The CDR3 region has the DNA TGTGCCAGCAGCGTAGGTAGTGGCAATGAGCAGTTCTTC. Variable domain in full (rest from reference TRBV9 and TRBJ2-1): DSGVTQTPKHLITATGQRVTLRCSPRSGDLSVYWYQQSLDQGLQFLIQYYNGEERAKGNILERFSAQQFPDLHSELNLSSLELGDSALYFCASSVGSGNEQFFGPGTRLTVL.

The V call is TRBV7-2, the J call TRBJ1-4; the D gene is possibly TRBD1 (5 bases). The germline CDR1 and CDR2 sequences are SGHTA and FQGNSA. This CDR3 contains 13 residues. V lost 3 bases and J 7 bases, leaving 9 bases between the germline ends. CDR3 bases: TGTGCCAGCAGCTTGGGGCGGGGTGAAAAACTGTTTTTT. It translates to CASSLGRGEKLFF.

The chain employs TRBV11-2 and TRBJ1-5, with TRBD1 identical over 7 bases. J gave up 4 bases and V 3 bases, and 12 bases lay outside the gene matches. CDR1 SGHAT and CDR2 FQNNGV come from the germline V gene. There are 17 residues in the CDR3. The CDR3 DNA reads as TGTGCCAGCAGCTTTATGTCCACAGGGGCTGAAAATCAGCCCCAGCATTTT. Its protein product is CASSFMSTGAENQPQHF.

The gene calls are TRBV27 and TRBJ2-5, with TRBD1 matching over 7 bases. The germline CDR1 and CDR2 sequences are MNHEY and SMNVEV (reference sequence). This CDR3 contains 14 residues. J lost 3 bases, V lost 0 bases, and 1 base had no gene match. The CDR3 here is CASSLSDREETQYF. CDR3 coding DNA: TGTGCCAGCAGTTTATCCGACAGGGAAGAGACCCAGTACTTC.

The sample holds one count of this clone. V usage is TRBV4-1 and J usage is TRBJ2-7, with 8 bases fitting TRBD2. Germline CDR1 and CDR2: MGHRA and YSYEKL. There are 18 residues in the CDR3. The V gene end was trimmed by 0 bases and the J gene end by 7 bases; junction bases not matched to a gene: 17. The CDR3: CASSQDPKSGGVWEEQYF. Written as DNA, the CDR3 is TGCGCCAGCAGCCAAGACCCCAAGAGCGGGGGAGTTTGGGAGGAGCAGTACTTC.

This chain links TRBV5-6 with TRBJ2-7, with D maybe TRBD1 (7 bases). The CDR3 runs to 14 residues. V lost 2 bases and J 4 bases, leaving 13 bases between the germline ends. The germline V gene encodes CDR1 SGHDT and CDR2 YYEEEE. DNA of the CDR3: TGTGCCAGCAGCTTCCAGGGGGGAGAGTACGAGCAGTACTTC. This encodes CASSFQGGEYEQYF.

The genes are TRBV29-1 and TRBJ2-2; the D is unclear. Trimming removed 7 bases at V and 5 bases at J, with 17 bases between. This CDR3 is 14 amino acids long. CDR1 is SQVTM and CDR2 is ANQGSEA in the germline V gene. This CDR3 is CSGEVSGGTGELFF. The CDR3 DNA reads TGCAGCGGTGAGGTCTCCGGTGGTACCGGGGAGCTGTTTTTT.

The gene calls are TRBV11-3 and TRBJ1-5; 7 bases map to TRBD1. CDR1 SGHNT and CDR2 YENEEA come from the germline V gene. The length of the CDR3 is 15 residues. V lost 5 bases, J lost 2 bases, and 6 bases stayed unmatched. CDR3 coding DNA: TGTGCCAGCAGCCTCGACAGGGTGGGCAATCAGCCCCAGCATTTT. Protein product: CASSLDRVGNQPQHF. Full variable domain (outside the CDR3, taken from reference TRBV11-3 and TRBJ1-5): EAGVVQSPRYKIIEKKQPVAFWCNPISGHNTLYWYLQNLGQGPELLIRYENEEAVDDSQLPKDRFSAERLKGVDSTLKIQPAELGDSAVYLCASSLDRVGNQPQHFGDGTRLSIL.

The chain recombines TRBV4-3 with TRBJ1-3, with D unresolved. CDR1 LGHNA and CDR2 YSLEER come from the germline V gene. V was pared by 0 bases and J by 0 bases, with 6 bases between. This CDR3 region has 15 residues. The CDR3 region has the DNA TGCGCCAGCAGCCAAGATCGGGGCTCTGGAAACACCATATATTTT. It is translated as CASSQDRGSGNTIYF.

The V call is TRBV28, the J call TRBJ2-5; D may be TRBD2 (7 bases). Trimming took 6 bases from V and 2 from J, leaving 16 bases between them. Germline V gene data show CDR1 as MDHEN and CDR2 as SYDVKM. The CDR3 is 15 residues long. In DNA form, the CDR3 reads TGTGCCAGCAGCTCCCCGGGGGGCGCGCAAGAGACCCAGTACTTC. Residues: CASSSPGGAQETQYF.

This sequence joins TRBV19 and TRBJ1-1; D may be TRBD1 (5 bases). Trimming left V 4 bases short and J 5 bases short, with 11 bases between. The CDR3 is made up of 13 amino acids. Per the germline V gene, CDR1 is LNHDA and CDR2 is SQIVND (reference sequence). DNA of the CDR3: TGTGCCAGTAGTAGGGGGGTTGGAACTGAAGCTTTCTTT. Its protein is CASSRGVGTEAFF. The full variable domain, rest sourced from reference TRBV19 and TRBJ1-1, is DGGITQSPKYLFRKEGQNVTLSCEQNLNHDAMYWYRQDPGQGLRLIYYSQIVNDFQKGDIAEGYSVSREKKESFPLTVTSAQKNPTAFYLCASSRGVGTEAFFGQGTRLTVV.

This clone was counted once. The chain couples TRBV7-3 to TRBJ2-1; 8 bases map to TRBD2. CDR3 length: 16 residues. Trimming cost V 5 bases and J 6 bases; bases outside gene matches: 12. CDR1 is SGHTA, CDR2 FQGTGA, per germline. CDR3 sequence: CASSESGGKAINEQFF. CDR3 sequence (DNA): TGTGCCAGCAGCGAAAGCGGGGGAAAGGCAATCAATGAGCAGTTCTTC.

This clone was observed a single time. The rearrangement joins TRBV29-1 to TRBJ2-7; weak D call: TRBD1 (6 bases). Germline V gives CDR1 SQVTM, CDR2 ANQGSEA. Trimming stripped 6 bases from V and 2 bases from J, with 11 bases between. The CDR3 is 12 residues long. The CDR3 is CSVRDIAYEQYF. The CDR3 coding sequence is TGCAGCGTAAGGGACATCGCCTACGAGCAGTACTTC.

This chain uses TRBV21-1 with TRBJ2-2; the table's D call TRBD2 went unverified against the DNA. TRBV21-1 is recorded as a pseudogene. This CDR3 is 14 amino acids long. This chain's CDR3 is CASRSGGLTGELFF. CDR3 sequence (DNA): TGTGCCAGCAGGAGCGGGGGGCTTACCGGGGAGCTGTTTTTT.

V is TRBV4-1 and J is TRBJ2-2; 9 positions agree with TRBD2. Germline CDR1 is MGHRA and CDR2 is YSYEKL. This CDR3 has 16 amino acids. The junction had 4 bases not matched to a gene; V was cut back by 3 bases and J by 2 bases. DNA of the CDR3: TGCGCCAGCAGCCAGGAGCGGGGGGCTAACACCGGGGAGCTGTTTTTT. This encodes CASSQERGANTGELFF.

Only one count was recorded for this clone. The chain is built from TRBV29-1 and TRBJ1-3; D unresolved. V dropped 8 bases and J dropped 0 bases, with 8 bases sitting between them. Germline V gene data show CDR1 as SQVTM and CDR2 as ANQGSEA. CDR3 length: 12 amino acids. CDR3 protein: CSSGRSGNTIYF. In DNA, the CDR3 is TGCAGCTCAGGCCGCTCTGGAAACACCATATATTTT.

This clone was seen only once. The chain links TRBV5-4 to TRBJ1-1, with unresolved D. CDR1 is SGHNT, CDR2 YYREEE, per germline (reference sequence). V was trimmed by 4 bases and J by 3 bases, leaving 13 bases between them. This CDR3 spans 14 amino acids. The CDR3 coding sequence is TGTGCCAGCAGCGGGGAAGGTTGGCACACTGAAGCTTTCTTT. It specifies CASSGEGWHTEAFF.

V is TRBV10-3 and J is TRBJ2-7; either TRBD1 or TRBD2 may fit D (5 bases each). Per the germline V gene, CDR1 is ENHRY and CDR2 is SYGVKD. This CDR3 spans 17 amino acids. Trimming cost V 4 bases and J 0 bases, with 19 bases left between them. The CDR3 DNA sequence: TGTGCCATCAGTGGGGACGATGCGGGTGCCCGCTCCTACGAGCAGTACTTC. Translating gives CAISGDDAGARSYEQYF.

This chain uses TRBV19 with TRBJ2-7, with a tentative D call TRBD1 (6 bases). There are 13 residues in the CDR3. V lost 6 bases and J 0 bases, leaving 9 bases between the germline ends. The germline V gene encodes CDR1 LNHDA and CDR2 SQIVND (reference sequence). The CDR3, as DNA: TGTGCCAGTAGCCCGGGACACTCCTACGAGCAGTACTTC. Amino acid sequence: CASSPGHSYEQYF.